Listed below are T cell receptor beta chains from one sample, sequenced in a study of cytomegalovirus exposure and HLA in healthy donors. Some clones are missing from TCRdb's copy, which holds only in-frame ones; the method was immunoSEQ multiplex PCR. The sample records approximately 59,000 clones, around 92% being singletons. Sample: PBMCs. The source is a man aged 18 to 30 in good health and CMV-seropositive. CDR3s include the opening cysteine and the closing phenylalanine or tryptophan. The D gene is left open where the match is weak. Clone size is given for some rows only: seen once, a few or many times, or a class if the clone is expanded.

length | size | J | V | D | DNA | CDR3
16 | few | TRBJ2-7 | TRBV4-2 | TRBD2 | TGTGCCAGCAGCCCGGGACTAGCGGGACTCATGGGGGAGCAGTACTTC | CASSPGLAGLMGEQYF
16 | NA | TRBJ1-1 | TRBV5-4 | TRBD1 | TGTGCCAGCAGCTCAACATCCGGGACAGAGAACACTGAAGCTTTCTTT | CASSSTSGTENTEAFF
15 | NA | TRBJ2-1 | TRBV9 | TRBD2 | TGTGCCAGCAGCGTAGAGGGGGGACTAGTGGTTGAGCAGTTCTTC | CASSVEGGLVVEQFF
14 | NA | TRBJ1-3 | TRBV5-1 | NA | TGCGCCAGCAGCTTGGAGATCACGTCCGAGGCCATATATTTT | CASSLEITSEAIYF
16 | NA | TRBJ2-2 | TRBV10-3 | TRBD2 | TGTGCCATCAGTGAGCCTCTAGCGGGAGCGGTCGGGGAGCTGTTTTTT | CAISEPLAGAVGELFF
14 | NA | TRBJ1-2 | TRBV28 | NA | TGTGCCAGCAGGTCTCCGGGAGCATCCTATGGCTACACCTTC | CASRSPGASYGYTF
16 | NA | TRBJ2-7 | TRBV30 | TRBD1 | TGTGCCTGGAGTGGCTACTCTGGACAGGGGTACTACGAGCAGTACTTC | CAWSGYSGQGYYEQYF
15 | NA | TRBJ2-6 | TRBV25-1 | NA | TGTGCCAGCAGTGAATATCGGCGGTCGGCCAACGTCCTGACTTTC | CASSEYRRSANVLTF
15 | NA | TRBJ2-3 | TRBV9 | NA | TGTGCCAGCAGCGGTAGCGGTATGAGCACAGATACGCAGTATTTT | CASSGSGMSTDTQYF
15 | NA | TRBJ1-5 | TRBV5-8 | NA | TGTGCCAGCAGCTTGGTGCGGGTATTCAATCAGCCCCAGCATTTT | CASSLVRVFNQPQHF
14 | NA | TRBJ2-7 | TRBV5-1 | TRBD2 | TGCGCCAGCAGCGCGGGACTAGCGGGAATCGAGCAGTACTTC | CASSAGLAGIEQYF
16 | NA | TRBJ1-2 | TRBV7-8 | TRBD1 | TGTGCCAGCAGCGCGGGACAGCTTATCTATGGTTATGGCTACACCTTC | CASSAGQLIYGYGYTF
13 | NA | TRBJ1-1 | TRBV30 | TRBD1 | TGTGCCTGTCGACAGGGGGCAAACACTGAAGCTTTCTTT | CACRQGANTEAFF
15 | NA | TRBJ1-4 | TRBV4-1 | NA | TGCGCCAGCAGCCAACCAGGAAGGGGTTCAGAAAAACTGTTTTTT | CASSQPGRGSEKLFF
13 | NA | TRBJ2-1 | TRBV7-3 | TRBD2 | TGTGCCAGCAGCTCTGGCGGGAGCAATGAGCAGTTCTTC | CASSSGGSNEQFF
15 | NA | TRBJ1-2 | TRBV28 | NA | TGTGCCAGCAGAGAACAGGGAGCCGGCAACTATGGCTACACCTTC | CASREQGAGNYGYTF
13 | NA | TRBJ1-2 | TRBV29-1 | TRBD1 | TGCAGCGCCCCGGGACAGGGTAACTATGGCTACACCTTC | CSAPGQGNYGYTF
13 | NA | TRBJ2-1 | TRBV7-2 | NA | TGTGCCAGCAGCTTAGGGCAGAACAATGAGCAGTTCTTC | CASSLGQNNEQFF
17 | NA | TRBJ1-5 | TRBV28 | TRBD1 | TGTGCCAGCAGTTTATGGATCGGGCAGGGGGGCAATCAGCCCCAGCATTTT | CASSLWIGQGGNQPQHF
16 | NA | TRBJ2-7 | TRBV27 | TRBD1 | TGTGCCAGCAGTTTATCCGGGACAGGGGGTTTTTACGAGCAGTACTTC | CASSLSGTGGFYEQYF
14 | NA | TRBJ2-7 | TRBV18 | NA | TGTGCCAGCTCACCTGACTATACCTCCCACGAGCAGTACTTC | CASSPDYTSHEQYF
14 | once | TRBJ2-2 | TRBV5-1 | NA | TGCGCCAGCAGCGCAGACGGGTACACCGGGGAGCTGTTTTTT | CASSADGYTGELFF
14 | NA | TRBJ2-2 | TRBV2 | NA | TGTGCCAGCAAAGAAGGGGCAGGTTCCGGGGAGCTGTTTTTT | CASKEGAGSGELFF
16 | NA | TRBJ2-2 | TRBV6-6 | TRBD1 | TGTGCCAGCAGTACTCAACAGGGGGCGAACACCGGGGAGCTGTTTTTT | CASSTQQGANTGELFF
15 | NA | TRBJ1-2 | TRBV19 | TRBD1 | TGTGCCAGTAGTATAGGGACAGGCGCGAACTATGGCTACACCTTC | CASSIGTGANYGYTF
18 | NA | TRBJ1-4 | TRBV2 | TRBD1 | TGTGCCAGCACTTCTACCCGGGACAGGGCCGCAACTAATGAAAAACTGTTTTTT | CASTSTRDRAATNEKLFF
16 | NA | TRBJ2-2 | TRBV9 | NA | TGTGCCAGCAGCGTAGGCCAGGGGCCAAACACCGGGGAGCTGTTTTTT | CASSVGQGPNTGELFF
14 | NA | TRBJ1-2 | TRBV11-2 | NA | TGTGCCAGCAGGCCGATGGCCGGACAGTATGGCTACACCTTC | CASRPMAGQYGYTF
14 | NA | TRBJ1-1 | TRBV19 | NA | TGTGCCAGTAGTCCAAGCGGGGTACCCACTGAAGCTTTCTTT | CASSPSGVPTEAFF
15 | NA | TRBJ2-3 | TRBV6-4 | TRBD2 | TGTGCCAGCAGTGACGGGACTAGGGACACAGATACGCAGTATTTT | CASSDGTRDTDTQYF
15 | NA | TRBJ2-1 | TRBV13 | TRBD2 | TGTGCCAGCAGCTTAGCAGCTAGCGGGAGTGATGAGCAGTTCTTC | CASSLAASGSDEQFF
12 | NA | TRBJ1-4 | TRBV28 | TRBD1 | TGTGCCAGCAGTTTGGGACAGGGTGAGGTGTTTTTT | CASSLGQGEVFF
13 | once | TRBJ1-2 | TRBV6-6 | NA | TGTGCCAGCAGTTTAGGGAGGGCCAATGGCTACACCTTC | CASSLGRANGYTF
16 | NA | TRBJ1-5 | TRBV4-1 | NA | TGCGCCAGCAGCCAGTCCCCTGGAGGGAGCAATCAGCCCCAGCATTTT | CASSQSPGGSNQPQHF
15 | NA | TRBJ2-7 | TRBV2 | TRBD2 | TGTGCCAGCAGTGAAAGTCTAGCGGGAGGAGACGAGCAGTACTTC | CASSESLAGGDEQYF
16 | NA | TRBJ1-3 | TRBV18 | TRBD1 | TGTGCCAGCTCACGGGGACAGGCAAACTCTGGAAACACCATATATTTT | CASSRGQANSGNTIYF
15 | NA | TRBJ2-6 | TRBV28 | NA | TGTGCCAGCCACCTCGGGGGATCTGGGGCCAACGTCCTGACTTTC | CASHLGGSGANVLTF
16 | NA | TRBJ2-2 | TRBV27 | TRBD2 | TGTGCCAGCAGTTCCCCTAGCGGGAGGACCACCGGGGAGCTGTTTTTT | CASSSPSGRTTGELFF
13 | NA | TRBJ1-5 | TRBV28 | TRBD1 | TGTGCCAGCAGACAGGGGATTAATCAGCCCCAGCATTTT | CASRQGINQPQHF
11 | NA | TRBJ1-1 | TRBV30 | TRBD1 | TGTGCCTGGGGGACAGGGGTAGAGGCTTTCTTT | CAWGTGVEAFF
16 | NA | TRBJ2-1 | TRBV11-2 | TRBD2 | TGTGCCAGCAGCTTTACTAGCGGGAGTAAAAGGAATGAGCAGTTCTTC | CASSFTSGSKRNEQFF
11 | NA | TRBJ2-1 | TRBV11-3 | NA | TGTGCCAGCAGCCCGGGAAATGAGCAGTTCTTC | CASSPGNEQFF
15 | NA | TRBJ1-1 | TRBV28 | TRBD1 | TGTGCCAGCAGTTTTAGAAACAGGGGGAACACTGAAGCTTTCTTT | CASSFRNRGNTEAFF
15 | NA | TRBJ2-7 | TRBV29-1 | NA | TGCAGCGTTGAACTACGGACAGCGCCAACCTACGAGCAGTACTTC | CSVELRTAPTYEQYF
16 | NA | TRBJ2-1 | TRBV1 | NA | TGCACCAGCAGCCAAGATGGCGGGAGCTCCTACAATGAGCAGTTCTTC | CTSSQDGGSSYNEQFF
16 | NA | TRBJ2-7 | TRBV9 | NA | TGTGCCAGCAGCGTAGGGTTGGACACCTCCTCCTACGAGCAGTACTTC | CASSVGLDTSSYEQYF
16 | NA | TRBJ1-2 | TRBV5-1 | NA | TGCGCCAGCAGCTTGGGACTTAAACAGGTTTACTATGGCTACACCTTC | CASSLGLKQVYYGYTF
13 | NA | TRBJ1-2 | TRBV29-1 | NA | TGCAGCGTTGAACACTCCCCTAACTATGGCTACACCTTC | CSVEHSPNYGYTF
16 | NA | TRBJ2-7 | TRBV28 | TRBD2 | TGTGCCAGCAGTTCACTGACTAGCGGGAGCTCATACGAGCAGTACTTC | CASSSLTSGSSYEQYF
14 | NA | TRBJ2-7 | TRBV2 | TRBD2 | TGTGCCAGCAAACCAGCGGGAGGCCCCTACGAGCAGTACTTC | CASKPAGGPYEQYF